The 20 T cell receptor beta chains below all came from one sample that was sequenced in a study of CD8+ T cells in alopecia areata. RNA extraction was followed by reverse transcription into cDNA, which acted as the sequencing template. Repertoires were generated with immunoSEQ multiplex PCR, while TCRdb's copy carries only in-frame clones and drops some. The table lists 110,000 to 150,000 clones, around 60% of them singletons, with roughly 6.5% in the top ten. The sequenced sample was CD4+ T cells sorted from blood, obtained at week 0. The receptors originated from a human donor with alopecia areata.

In its sample, this clone was seen a few times. V is TRBV12-5 and J is TRBJ2-3, with D perhaps matching TRBD2 (6 bases). The CDR3 consists of 12 residues. V shed 7 bases and J shed 6 bases, with 11 bases lying between them. CDR1 and CDR2 from the germline V gene are LGHNT and FRNRAP. The CDR3 nucleotides read TGTGCTAGTGCCCAAGGAGGGGATACGCAGTATTTT. This translates into CASAQGGDTQYF.

CDR3 DNA: TGTGCCATCAGTGAGTCCTACGGGGGCGCGGGCTATGGCTACACCTTC. Protein product: CAISESYGGAGYGYTF. The chain combines TRBV10-3 with TRBJ1-2, with D perhaps matching TRBD1 (6 bases). The V and J ends lost 0 bases and 4 bases respectively, with 15 bases between them. Germline CDR1 is ENHRY and CDR2 is SYGVKD. This CDR3 has 16 residues.

This clone was detected only a few times. The genes are TRBV30 and TRBJ2-5; D is unclear. V dropped 3 bases and J dropped 5 bases, with 16 bases sitting between them. This CDR3 contains 14 residues. Germline V gives CDR1 GTSNPN, CDR2 SVGIG (reference sequence). The CDR3 loop reads CAWSGPRNRETQYF. In DNA, the CDR3 is TGTGCCTGGAGCGGGCCAAGGAATCGGGAGACCCAGTACTTC.

The rearrangement uses TRBV9 and TRBJ2-7; 7 nucleotides align to TRBD2. Per germline, CDR1 SGDLS and CDR2 YYNGEE. The J segment lost 0 bases and the V segment lost 4 bases, leaving 10 bases of the junction unmatched. CDR3 length: 16 amino acids. CDR3 DNA: TGTGCCAGCAGCCCTACGCCAGGGAGGGACTCCTACGAGCAGTACTTC. It encodes CASSPTPGRDSYEQYF. Combining the CDR3 with reference TRBV9 and TRBJ2-7 gives the whole variable domain DSGVTQTPKHLITATGQRVTLRCSPRSGDLSVYWYQQSLDQGLQFLIQYYNGEERAKGNILERFSAQQFPDLHSELNLSSLELGDSALYFCASSPTPGRDSYEQYFGPGTRLTVT.

The genes are TRBV30 and TRBJ2-1; D might be TRBD2 (6 bases). The CDR3 is made up of 12 amino acids. V lost 0 bases, J lost 10 bases, and 10 bases lay in between. From germline, CDR1 is GTSNPN and CDR2 SVGIG (reference sequence). This chain's CDR3 is CAWSVQAGEQFF. The CDR3 nucleotides are TGTGCCTGGAGTGTACAGGCGGGAGAGCAGTTCTTC.

The chain uses TRBV18 and TRBJ1-1; 10 nucleotides match TRBD1. Losses at the gene ends were 3 bases for V and 0 bases for J; bases not matched to a gene: 4. CDR3 size: 16 residues. Looked up from germline, CDR1 is KGHSH and CDR2 is LQKENI. CDR3 bases: TGTGCCAGCTCACCCGGGACAGGGGCGCTGAACACTGAAGCTTTCTTT. Amino acids: CASSPGTGALNTEAFF.

In its sample, this clone was seen once. The rearrangement uses TRBV7-2 and TRBJ2-6, with D tentatively TRBD1 (6 bases). Germline V gene sequence: CDR1 SGHTA, CDR2 FQGNSA. Trimming removed 4 bases from V and 5 bases from J, with 9 bases in between. This CDR3 is built from 14 residues. DNA for the CDR3: TGTGCCAGCAGCTACAGGGCCTGGGCCAACGTCCTGACTTTC. This encodes CASSYRAWANVLTF.

This clone was observed a handful of times. This rearrangement joins TRBV11-1 to TRBJ2-1; 7 positions agree with TRBD1. The J segment lost 0 bases and the V segment lost 5 bases, leaving 4 bases of the junction unmatched. The germline V gene encodes CDR1 SGHAT and CDR2 FQDESV (reference sequence). The CDR3 has 15 residues. CDR3 region: CASSRGQSSYNEQFF. CDR3 in DNA: TGTGCCAGCAGCCGGGGACAGAGCTCCTACAATGAGCAGTTCTTC.

The rearrangement uses TRBV5-1 and TRBJ2-3; possibly TRBD2 for D (5 bases). The germline V gene encodes CDR1 SGHRS and CDR2 YFSETQ. This CDR3 contains 14 residues. Trimming took 4 bases from V and 4 from J, leaving 13 bases between them. CDR3 coding DNA: TGCGCCAGCAGCCCGTCCCGGGGAGCAGATACGCAGTATTTT. Protein sequence: CASSPSRGADTQYF.

The genes are TRBV4-1 and TRBJ2-7; 9 positions agree with TRBD1. The V and J ends lost 3 bases and 2 bases, in that order; junction bases with no gene match: 5. The germline V gene has CDR1 MGHRA and CDR2 YSYEKL. The CDR3 is 15 residues long. CDR3 nucleotides: TGCGCCAGCAGCCAGGGGGGACAGGGCCCCTACGAGCAGTACTTC. Its translation: CASSQGGQGPYEQYF.

The chain uses TRBV30 and TRBJ2-7, with TRBD1 matching over 7 bases. V dropped 6 bases and J dropped 1; count of bases not matched to a gene: 9. The CDR3 is made up of 14 amino acids. Germline V gene sequence: CDR1 GTSNPN, CDR2 SVGIG (reference sequence). The CDR3 spells CACPSRTGSYEQYF. The DNA for the CDR3 is TGTGCCTGTCCCTCACGGACAGGTTCCTACGAGCAGTACTTC.

The chain uses TRBV29-1 and TRBJ2-5; D is perhaps TRBD1 (5 bases). The DNA end favors TRBJ2-7, so the J call may be wrong. The CDR3 totals 12 residues. Looked up from germline, CDR1 is SQVTM and CDR2 is ANQGSEA. The CDR3: CSVVAGLNEQYF. Here the CDR3 DNA reads TGCAGCGTTGTAGCAGGGCTGAACGAGCAGTACTTC.

As regards this clone: The junction does not match germline at one end; this may be a read error. Other nucleotide sequences from this sample produce the same CDR3. V gene TRBV30 combines with J gene TRBJ1-4; D possibly corresponds to TRBD1 (5 bases). Per the germline V gene, CDR1 is GTSNPN and CDR2 is SVGIG (reference sequence). CDR3 length: 15 amino acids. CDR3 sequence reads: CAWSHRGATNEKLFF. CDR3 in DNA: TGTGCCTGGAGCCATAGAGGGGCAACTAATGAAAAGCTGTTTTTT.

Points on this clone: A much larger clone lies one base from this, so it may be a read error. The chain employs TRBV7-2 and TRBJ1-5, with D hard to call. CDR3 length: 14 residues. V was clipped by 4 bases and J by 0 bases, with 7 bases between them. Germline loops: CDR1 SGHTA, CDR2 FQGNSA. CDR3 DNA sequence: TGTGCCAGCAGCTGGGGTTATAGCAATCAGCCCCAGCATTTT. Encoded protein: CASSWGYSNQPQHF.

This clone showed up just once. The chain is built from TRBV29-1 and TRBJ1-1, with D unresolved. The V end was cut by 5 bases, the J end by 11 bases, with 12 bases between. The germline CDR1 and CDR2 sequences are SQVTM and ANQGSEA. The CDR3 totals 10 residues. The CDR3 bases are TGCAGCGTTTATGAGGGAAGGGCTTTCTTT. Encoded protein: CSVYEGRAFF.

This clone came up a few times. The chain employs TRBV14 and TRBJ2-6; the D is unclear. Trimming took 0 bases from V and 1 from J, leaving 10 bases between them. This CDR3 is built from 17 residues. CDR1 is SGHDN, CDR2 FVKESK, per germline. CDR3 nucleotide sequence: TGTGCCAGCAGCCAAGATGAACGGGTTTCTGGGGCCAACGTCCTGACTTTC. It codes for CASSQDERVSGANVLTF.

CDR3 bases: TGTGCCAGCAGCTTGGACAGTCTACCCCACAATGAGCAGTTCTTC. Amino acids: CASSLDSLPHNEQFF. The rearrangement joins TRBV7-3 to TRBJ2-1, with D maybe TRBD1 (6 bases). Trimming took off 3 bases at V and 5 bases at J, with 14 bases between the two ends. CDR1 is SGHTA and CDR2 is FQGTGA in the germline V gene. The CDR3 length is 15 residues.

This chain uses TRBV7-2 with TRBJ1-1; 7 bases are shared with TRBD1. With 5 bases clipped from V and 8 bases from J, the junction kept 5 bases outside the gene matches. CDR3 length: 12 amino acids. Looked up from germline, CDR1 is SGHTA and CDR2 is FQGNSA. CDR3 bases: TGTGCCAGCAGCAGGACAGGATCAGAAGCTTTCTTT. Its translation is CASSRTGSEAFF.

About this clone itself: At one boundary the junction diverges from the germline segment, which might be a read error. The chain has TRBV7-2 and TRBJ2-3, with TRBD2 matching over 9 bases. The CDR3 spans 14 residues. The germline V gene has CDR1 SGHTA and CDR2 FQGNSA. The CDR3 DNA reads as TGTGCCAGCAGATTAGCGGGGGGCACAGATACGCAGTATTTT. Translated, it gives CASRLAGGTDTQYF. Full variable domain (remainder filled in from reference TRBV7-2 and TRBJ2-3): GAGVSQSPSNKVTEKGKDVELRCDPISGHTALYWYRQSLGQGLEFLIYFQGNSAPDKSGLPSDRFSAERTGGSVSTLTIQRTQQEDSAVYLCASRLAGGTDTQYFGPGTRLTVL.

The chain carries TRBV4-3 and TRBJ1-2; 7 bases agree with TRBD1. Looked up from germline, CDR1 is LGHNA and CDR2 is YSLEER. The length of the CDR3 is 14 residues. V lost 4 bases to trimming and J lost 2 bases; unmatched junction nucleotides: 4. CDR3 region: CASSPGQNNYGYTF. The DNA of the CDR3 is TGCGCCAGCAGCCCGGGACAGAACAACTATGGCTACACCTTC.